A single sample is the source of the 20 T cell receptor beta chains below, sequenced in a study of blood T cell repertoires in COVID-19. Measured with immunoSEQ multiplex PCR; TCRdb has only the in-frame clones, and not every one. Here the sample spans approximately 250,000 clones, about 87% being singletons. The specimen sequenced was peripheral blood. The receptor source for this set is a woman aged 60 to 75 with COVID-19, enrolled during active disease.

The CDR3 spells CASSYERGFTGELFF. The CDR3 coding sequence is TGTGCCAGCAGTTACGAACGGGGGTTCACCGGGGAGCTGTTTTTT. The V gene is TRBV6-2 or TRBV6-3, the J gene TRBJ2-2, with a tentative D call TRBD2 (6 bases). The CDR3 consists of 15 residues. Trimming pared 2 bases from V and 4 bases from J, leaving 11 bases between. Germline lookup yields CDR1 MNHEY and CDR2 SVGEGT.

This chain joins TRBV6-4 and TRBJ1-1, with D perhaps matching TRBD1 (5 bases). The CDR3 sequence is 13 residues long. Deletions cut 5 bases from V and 0 bases from J, with 7 bases between. CDR1 is MRHNA, CDR2 SNTAGT, per germline. CDR3 nucleotide sequence: TGTGCCAGCAGTTGGGACTTGAACACTGAAGCTTTCTTT. As protein: CASSWDLNTEAFF.

This CDR3 is CASSVAPSANSPLHF. CDR3 nucleotide sequence: TGTGCCAGCAGCGTAGCCCCTTCAGCGAATTCACCCCTCCACTTT. This sequence joins TRBV9 and TRBJ1-6; D gene uncertain. Between the trimmed V and J ends, which lost 0 bases and 7 bases, there was a span of 11 bases. Looked up from germline, CDR1 is SGDLS and CDR2 is YYNGEE. This CDR3 spans 15 amino acids.

CDR3 residues: CASSLGPGDPYEQYF. The CDR3 region has the DNA TGTGCCAGCAGCTTAGGGCCGGGAGACCCCTACGAGCAGTACTTC. The genes are TRBV7-2 and TRBJ2-7, with D possibly TRBD2 on 6 matching bases. The CDR3 consists of 15 residues. Trimming stripped 1 base from V and 2 bases from J, with 12 bases between. Germline lookup yields CDR1 SGHTA and CDR2 FQGNSA.

This clone was seen a few times. The rearrangement joins TRBV21-1 to TRBJ2-7; the D segment call TRBD2 is taken from the table without a DNA check. TRBV21-1 is a documented pseudogene. This CDR3 region has 12 residues. The CDR3 coding sequence is TGTGCCAGCAGAGCGGACCGAGACGAGCAGTACTTC. Protein product: CASRADRDEQYF.

J is TRBJ1-5 and V is TRBV12-3 or TRBV12-4, with a tentative D call TRBD1 (5 bases). V lost 8 bases and J 7 bases, leaving 12 bases between the germline ends. The CDR3 covers 12 residues. DNA for the CDR3: TGTGCCAGCTCCGCAGGGTCCCAGCCCCAGCATTTT. Translation: CASSAGSQPQHF.

V is TRBV6-1 and J is TRBJ1-5, with a tentative D call TRBD1 (5 bases). This CDR3 contains 13 residues. CDR1 is MNHNS and CDR2 is SASEGT in the germline V gene. V was shortened by 2 bases and J by 6 bases, with 8 bases between the two germline ends. In DNA, the CDR3 is TGTGCCAGCAGTGAAAGGGGAAGTCAGCCCCAGCATTTT. Translating gives CASSERGSQPQHF.

The chain uses TRBV5-4 and TRBJ2-2; 10 positions match TRBD2. Trimming took 1 base from V and 5 from J; bases not matched to a gene: 2. The CDR3 runs 15 residues. Per the germline V gene, CDR1 is SGHNT and CDR2 is YYREEE (reference sequence). CDR3 sequence reads: CASSLKLAGTGELFF. The DNA for the CDR3 is TGTGCCAGCAGCTTGAAACTAGCGGGAACCGGGGAGCTGTTTTTT. The variable domain in full, completed from reference TRBV5-4 and TRBJ2-2, reads ETGVTQSPTHLIKTRGQQVTLRCSSQSGHNTVSWYQQALGQGPQFIFQYYREEENGRGNFPPRFSGLQFPNYSSELNVNALELDDSALYLCASSLKLAGTGELFFGEGSRLTVL.

The rearrangement uses TRBV7-6 and TRBJ2-1; D might be TRBD2 (7 bases). The CDR3 covers 17 residues. Germline V gene sequence: CDR1 SGHVS, CDR2 FNYEAQ. Trimming removed 5 bases at V and 7 bases at J, with 24 bases between. The CDR3 nucleotides read TGTGCCAGCAGCCAGTCTCCGGGGGGAGGGGGTAGGAATGAGCAGTTCTTC. Amino acid sequence: CASSQSPGGGGRNEQFF.

The rearrangement uses TRBV9 and TRBJ2-1; TRBD1 matches 7 bases. CDR1 SGDLS and CDR2 YYNGEE come from the germline V gene. The length of the CDR3 is 14 residues. Germline trimming cut 4 bases from V and 9 bases from J; bases unmatched to any gene: 10. The CDR3 region is CASSLRTGAGEQFF. CDR3 nucleotide sequence: TGTGCCAGCAGCCTTCGGACAGGAGCAGGTGAGCAGTTCTTC.

The chain carries TRBV7-3 and TRBJ2-2; 10 bases fit TRBD2. This CDR3 comprises 15 residues. Germline loops: CDR1 SGHTA, CDR2 FQGTGA. V shed 5 bases and J 6 bases; nucleotides not matched to a gene: 6. The CDR3 protein is CASSASSGRSGELFF. The CDR3 DNA reads as TGTGCCAGCAGCGCCTCTAGCGGGAGATCCGGGGAGCTGTTTTTT.

Remarks on this clone: Other DNA sequences from this sample encode an identical CDR3 as well. This chain joins TRBV5-1 and TRBJ1-2; D is possibly TRBD1 (6 bases). Germline-derived CDR1 and CDR2 are SGHRS and YFSETQ. V was shortened by 0 bases and J by 4 bases, with 10 bases between the two germline ends. The CDR3 covers 14 residues. CDR3 residues: CASSLDRTAYGYTF. The CDR3 DNA reads TGCGCCAGCAGCTTGGATCGGACAGCCTATGGCTACACCTTC.

CDR3 in amino acids: CASSRTSLQETQYF. As DNA, the CDR3 is TGTGCCAGCAGCCGGACTAGCCTTCAAGAGACCCAGTACTTC. V is TRBV5-4 and J is TRBJ2-5; 8 nucleotides match TRBD2. The V segment lost 4 bases and the J segment 2 bases; nucleotides outside the gene matches: 4. The germline V gene encodes CDR1 SGHNT and CDR2 YYREEE (reference sequence). The CDR3 totals 14 residues.

The rearrangement links TRBV6-5 to TRBJ2-7; 7 bases align to TRBD1. The trim removed 2 bases at V and 4 bases at J, leaving 5 bases unmatched. The CDR3 consists of 14 residues. The germline gives CDR1 MNHEY, CDR2 SVGAGI. This CDR3 is CASSYANRGYEQYF. CDR3 nucleotide sequence: TGTGCCAGCAGTTACGCGAACAGGGGTTACGAGCAGTACTTC.

The chain links TRBV13 to TRBJ2-3; the match to TRBD2 covers 10 bases. This CDR3 is built from 15 residues. Germline trimming cut 5 bases from V and 3 bases from J; bases unmatched to any gene: 5. Germline V gene data show CDR1 as PRHDT and CDR2 as FYEKMQ (reference sequence). As DNA, the CDR3 is TGTGCCAGCAGCCCCGTAGCGGGAGGAACAGATACGCAGTATTTT. Translation: CASSPVAGGTDTQYF.

The genes are TRBV6-2 or TRBV6-3 and TRBJ2-5; TRBD2 is a possible D gene (6 bases). CDR3 length: 15 residues. V shed 2 bases and J shed 10 bases, with 20 bases lying between them. CDR1 and CDR2 from the germline V gene are MNHEY and SVGEGT. CDR3 loop: CASSYMDTEWRGQYF. CDR3 bases: TGTGCCAGCAGTTACATGGACACCGAGTGGAGGGGCCAGTACTTC.

The chain employs TRBV7-2 and TRBJ2-7; TRBD2 matches at 12 bases. Per the germline V gene, CDR1 is SGHTA and CDR2 is FQGNSA. V was clipped by 4 bases and J by 3 bases; unmatched bases: 7. The CDR3 sequence is 16 residues long. CDR3 region: CASSSGTSGRYYEQYF. CDR3 coding DNA: TGTGCCAGCAGCTCCGGGACTAGCGGGCGGTACTACGAGCAGTACTTC.

The V call is TRBV10-1, the J call TRBJ2-3, with D perhaps matching TRBD1 (5 bases). V was cut by 0 bases and J by 0 bases, with 7 bases left in between. This CDR3 comprises 15 residues. The germline CDR1 and CDR2 sequences are WNHNN and SYGVQD (reference sequence). CDR3 sequence: CASSESGQSTDTQYF. CDR3 nucleotides: TGCGCCAGCAGTGAGTCGGGGCAGAGCACAGATACGCAGTATTTT.

The V gene is TRBV28, the J gene TRBJ1-2, with D perhaps matching TRBD1 (5 bases). The length of the CDR3 is 15 residues. Germline-derived CDR1 and CDR2 are MDHEN and SYDVKM. With 5 bases removed from V and 4 bases from J, the gap between germline ends came to 17 bases. In DNA, the CDR3 is TGTGCCAGCAGTCAACCCACGGGACTAGGCTATGGCTACACCTTC. Translated, it gives CASSQPTGLGYGYTF.

The chain recombines TRBV19 with TRBJ2-7, with D tentatively TRBD2 (7 bases). This CDR3 region has 15 residues. Trimming shortened V by 6 bases and J by 10 bases, and 25 bases separated the two germline ends. CDR1 is LNHDA, CDR2 SQIVND, per germline (reference sequence). The CDR3 coding sequence is TGTGCCAGTAGAGGCTGGGGGGGGCCGGGAGCGCGTCAGTACTTC. Protein product: CASRGWGGPGARQYF.